The rows below give T cell receptor beta chains drawn from one sample of a study of blood T cell repertoires in COVID-19. Libraries were prepared by immunoSEQ multiplex PCR; TCRdb keeps only in-frame clonotypes and omits some of them. Of about 210,000 clones listed, 65% to 90% are singletons. Sequenced input: peripheral blood. Every receptor here comes from a woman aged 70-85 years with COVID-19, enrolled during active disease. CDR3s include the opening cysteine and the closing phenylalanine or tryptophan. The D gene is left open where the match is weak. Rows give clone size only sometimes, using once, few, many, or a class for an expanded clone.

V gene,D gene,J gene,clone size,CDR3 DNA,CDR3 protein
TRBV11-2,-,TRBJ1-2,-,TGTGCCAGCAGCTCCTCTGGCAACTATGGCTACACCTTC,CASSSSGNYGYTF
TRBV6-2/TRBV6-3,TRBD1,TRBJ2-1,-,TGTGCCAGCAGTTACGGGACAGGGCGGCACAATGAGCAGTTCTTC,CASSYGTGRHNEQFF
TRBV7-9,-,TRBJ2-1,few,TGTGCCAGCAGCTTAGATTCGGCGGGCGTCGGCTACAATGAGCAGTTCTTC,CASSLDSAGVGYNEQFF
TRBV12-5,-,TRBJ2-1,-,TGTGCTAGTGGTTTGGTACTTGGCGTAGCCGGGAACGAGCAGTTCTTC,CASGLVLGVAGNEQFF
TRBV6-2/TRBV6-3,TRBD1,TRBJ2-5,once,TGTGCCAGCAGCCAGGCAGGGGGCCAAGAGACCCAGTACTTC,CASSQAGGQETQYF
TRBV2,-,TRBJ2-7,-,TGTGCCAGCAGTGAATTCCAGCCGGGCGAGCAGTACTTC,CASSEFQPGEQYF
TRBV6-5,TRBD1,TRBJ2-2,-,TGTGCCAGCAGTTTTGAACAGGGGACCACCGGGGAGCTGTTTTTT,CASSFEQGTTGELFF
TRBV7-2,TRBD2,TRBJ2-7,-,TGTGCCAGCAGCTTTGGCGGGAGCCGATACGAGCAGTACTTC,CASSFGGSRYEQYF
TRBV24-1,TRBD1,TRBJ2-2,-,TGTGCCACCAGTGGGCGGGACAGGGGATGGACCGGGGAGCTGTTTTTT,CATSGRDRGWTGELFF
TRBV7-2,-,TRBJ2-1,-,TGTGCCAGCAGCTTATGGGGGACGGGAGCCGCCTACAATGAGCAGTTCTTC,CASSLWGTGAAYNEQFF
TRBV29-1,TRBD1,TRBJ1-2,-,TGCAGCGTTGGACAGGGAAACTATGGCTACACCTTC,CSVGQGNYGYTF
TRBV6-2/TRBV6-3,-,TRBJ1-1,-,TGTGCCAGCAGTTACTCGTGGCTTATGAACACTGAAGCTTTCTTT,CASSYSWLMNTEAFF
TRBV19,-,TRBJ2-7,-,TGTGCCAGTAGCCGTTCGGTGCCCTCCTACGAGCAGTACTTC,CASSRSVPSYEQYF
TRBV14,-,TRBJ1-2,-,TGTGCCAGCAGCCAAGATCTTCGCTATGGCTACACCTTC,CASSQDLRYGYTF
TRBV11-3,-,TRBJ1-6,-,TGTGCCAGCAGCCCATCGATCGGCTCCTATAATTCACCCCTCCACTTT,CASSPSIGSYNSPLHF
TRBV2,TRBD1,TRBJ2-1,-,TGTGCCAGCAGTGGCCAGGGGGAAAGGAATGAGCAGTTCTTC,CASSGQGERNEQFF
TRBV5-4,-,TRBJ2-5,-,TGTGCCAGCAGCTTGAACCTACAAGAGACCCAGTACTTC,CASSLNLQETQYF
TRBV27,-,TRBJ1-1,once,TGTGCCAGCAGTTTGGGTGGGGCGCCGAACACTGAAGCTTTCTTT,CASSLGGAPNTEAFF
TRBV11-3,-,TRBJ2-5,-,TGTGCCAGCAACCCCGGCGGCTCACAAGAGACCCAGTACTTC,CASNPGGSQETQYF
TRBV2,-,TRBJ2-3,-,TGTGCCAGCATTCTCAGGGTCGCGCAGTATTTT,CASILRVAQYF
TRBV7-2,-,TRBJ1-2,-,TGTGCCAGCAGAACCGGGGGGACTAACTATGGCTACACCTTC,CASRTGGTNYGYTF
TRBV5-8,-,TRBJ1-2,-,TGTGCCAGCAGTTTTACACCTAACTATGGCTACACCTTC,CASSFTPNYGYTF
TRBV4-3,TRBD2,TRBJ2-7,-,TGCGCCAGCAGCCAAGATGGGGGAGGGAATTTCGCCTACGAGCAGTACTTC,CASSQDGGGNFAYEQYF
TRBV7-2,-,TRBJ1-3,-,TGTGCCAGCAGCTTAGACAGGGCAGGAAACACCATATATTTT,CASSLDRAGNTIYF
TRBV6-6,-,TRBJ1-4,-,TGTGCCAGCAGGCCACAGGCGGGGAGGGGGAGTGAAAAACTGTTTTTT,CASRPQAGRGSEKLFF
TRBV7-2,TRBD1,TRBJ1-4,-,TGTGCCAGCAGCTACCCGACAGGGGAGGGAGAAAAACTGTTTTTT,CASSYPTGEGEKLFF
TRBV14,-,TRBJ1-1,once,TGTGCCAGCAGCCAAAGGGGAGGTACTGAAGCTTTCTTT,CASSQRGGTEAFF
TRBV4-1,-,TRBJ1-2,-,TGCGCCAGCAGCCAAGCCCCTTCGCAGGGGTGGTACTATGGCTACACCTTC,CASSQAPSQGWYYGYTF
TRBV29-1,-,TRBJ2-5,-,TGCAGCGTTGTGGAGGGATGGGAGACCCAGTACTTC,CSVVEGWETQYF
TRBV18,TRBD1,TRBJ2-7,-,TGTGCCAGCTCACCCGTACAGGGGAACGAGCAGTACTTC,CASSPVQGNEQYF
TRBV7-8,-,TRBJ1-2,few,TGTGCCAGCAGCTTCGAGGGTTTCGGCTACACCTTC,CASSFEGFGYTF
TRBV9,-,TRBJ1-5,-,TGTGCCAGCAGCCCCAACAGGAACCTCAATCAGCCCCAGCATTTT,CASSPNRNLNQPQHF
TRBV2,TRBD1,TRBJ1-1,-,TGTGCCAGCAGCCATGGGAGGGACAGGGGTGGCACTGAAGCTTTCTTT,CASSHGRDRGGTEAFF
TRBV6-6,TRBD1,TRBJ2-3,-,TGTGCCAGCACCCCGACAGGGGTCAGTGATACGCAGTATTTT,CASTPTGVSDTQYF
TRBV4-3,-,TRBJ1-6,few,TGCGCCAGCAGCCAAGTTTTTGGCGGGCGTTTTAATTCACCCCTCCACTTT,CASSQVFGGRFNSPLHF
TRBV5-5,-,TRBJ1-4,-,TGTGCCAGCAGCTTTCCTACCGGGGGTGGTGAAAAACTGTTTTTT,CASSFPTGGGEKLFF
TRBV6-5,TRBD1,TRBJ2-5,-,TGTGCCAGCAGGGATACCAGGGGGCTTGGGGAGACCCAGTACTTC,CASRDTRGLGETQYF
TRBV19,TRBD1,TRBJ1-4,-,TGTGCCAGTAGTATATTTTCAGGGGGCGTTGAAAAACTGTTTTTT,CASSIFSGGVEKLFF
TRBV7-2,-,TRBJ1-2,-,TGTGCCAGCAGCTCGTCGGGATTGGCCTATGGCTACACCTTC,CASSSSGLAYGYTF
TRBV4-3,-,TRBJ1-2,-,TGCGCCAGCAGCCAAGAAACAACATCTAACTATGGCTACACCTTC,CASSQETTSNYGYTF
TRBV3-1/TRBV3-2,-,TRBJ2-2,-,TGTGCCAGCAGCCAACGGGTCACCGGGGAGCTGTTTTTT,CASSQRVTGELFF
TRBV5-4,TRBD2,TRBJ2-7,-,TGTGCCAGCAGCTCGACTAGCACCTACGAGCAGTACTTC,CASSSTSTYEQYF
TRBV3-1/TRBV3-2,-,TRBJ2-7,-,TGTGCCAGCAGCCAAGTAGGGGTGCACGAGCAGTACTTC,CASSQVGVHEQYF
TRBV12-3/TRBV12-4,TRBD1,TRBJ1-6,-,TGTGCCAGCAACCAGGGGGCCGGTTCACCCCTCCACTTT,CASNQGAGSPLHF
TRBV3-1/TRBV3-2,-,TRBJ2-5,-,TGTGCCAGCAGCCAAAACCCCGGGGGACAAGAGACCCAGTACTTC,CASSQNPGGQETQYF
TRBV10-3,-,TRBJ1-2,-,TGTGCCATCAGCTCGGGACTGGACTCTGGCTACACCTTC,CAISSGLDSGYTF